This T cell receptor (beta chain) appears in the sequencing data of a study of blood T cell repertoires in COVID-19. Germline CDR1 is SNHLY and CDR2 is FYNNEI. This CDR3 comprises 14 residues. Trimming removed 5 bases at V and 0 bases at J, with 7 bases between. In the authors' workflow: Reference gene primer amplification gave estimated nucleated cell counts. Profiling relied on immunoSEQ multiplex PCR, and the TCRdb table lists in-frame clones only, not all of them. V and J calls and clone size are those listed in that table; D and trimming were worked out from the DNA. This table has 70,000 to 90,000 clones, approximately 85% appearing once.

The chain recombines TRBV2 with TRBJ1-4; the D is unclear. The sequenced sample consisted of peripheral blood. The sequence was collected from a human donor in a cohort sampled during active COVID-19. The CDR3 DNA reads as TGTGCCAGCAGTCCTCTAGCAACTAATGAAAAACTGTTTTTT. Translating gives CASSPLATNEKLFF.